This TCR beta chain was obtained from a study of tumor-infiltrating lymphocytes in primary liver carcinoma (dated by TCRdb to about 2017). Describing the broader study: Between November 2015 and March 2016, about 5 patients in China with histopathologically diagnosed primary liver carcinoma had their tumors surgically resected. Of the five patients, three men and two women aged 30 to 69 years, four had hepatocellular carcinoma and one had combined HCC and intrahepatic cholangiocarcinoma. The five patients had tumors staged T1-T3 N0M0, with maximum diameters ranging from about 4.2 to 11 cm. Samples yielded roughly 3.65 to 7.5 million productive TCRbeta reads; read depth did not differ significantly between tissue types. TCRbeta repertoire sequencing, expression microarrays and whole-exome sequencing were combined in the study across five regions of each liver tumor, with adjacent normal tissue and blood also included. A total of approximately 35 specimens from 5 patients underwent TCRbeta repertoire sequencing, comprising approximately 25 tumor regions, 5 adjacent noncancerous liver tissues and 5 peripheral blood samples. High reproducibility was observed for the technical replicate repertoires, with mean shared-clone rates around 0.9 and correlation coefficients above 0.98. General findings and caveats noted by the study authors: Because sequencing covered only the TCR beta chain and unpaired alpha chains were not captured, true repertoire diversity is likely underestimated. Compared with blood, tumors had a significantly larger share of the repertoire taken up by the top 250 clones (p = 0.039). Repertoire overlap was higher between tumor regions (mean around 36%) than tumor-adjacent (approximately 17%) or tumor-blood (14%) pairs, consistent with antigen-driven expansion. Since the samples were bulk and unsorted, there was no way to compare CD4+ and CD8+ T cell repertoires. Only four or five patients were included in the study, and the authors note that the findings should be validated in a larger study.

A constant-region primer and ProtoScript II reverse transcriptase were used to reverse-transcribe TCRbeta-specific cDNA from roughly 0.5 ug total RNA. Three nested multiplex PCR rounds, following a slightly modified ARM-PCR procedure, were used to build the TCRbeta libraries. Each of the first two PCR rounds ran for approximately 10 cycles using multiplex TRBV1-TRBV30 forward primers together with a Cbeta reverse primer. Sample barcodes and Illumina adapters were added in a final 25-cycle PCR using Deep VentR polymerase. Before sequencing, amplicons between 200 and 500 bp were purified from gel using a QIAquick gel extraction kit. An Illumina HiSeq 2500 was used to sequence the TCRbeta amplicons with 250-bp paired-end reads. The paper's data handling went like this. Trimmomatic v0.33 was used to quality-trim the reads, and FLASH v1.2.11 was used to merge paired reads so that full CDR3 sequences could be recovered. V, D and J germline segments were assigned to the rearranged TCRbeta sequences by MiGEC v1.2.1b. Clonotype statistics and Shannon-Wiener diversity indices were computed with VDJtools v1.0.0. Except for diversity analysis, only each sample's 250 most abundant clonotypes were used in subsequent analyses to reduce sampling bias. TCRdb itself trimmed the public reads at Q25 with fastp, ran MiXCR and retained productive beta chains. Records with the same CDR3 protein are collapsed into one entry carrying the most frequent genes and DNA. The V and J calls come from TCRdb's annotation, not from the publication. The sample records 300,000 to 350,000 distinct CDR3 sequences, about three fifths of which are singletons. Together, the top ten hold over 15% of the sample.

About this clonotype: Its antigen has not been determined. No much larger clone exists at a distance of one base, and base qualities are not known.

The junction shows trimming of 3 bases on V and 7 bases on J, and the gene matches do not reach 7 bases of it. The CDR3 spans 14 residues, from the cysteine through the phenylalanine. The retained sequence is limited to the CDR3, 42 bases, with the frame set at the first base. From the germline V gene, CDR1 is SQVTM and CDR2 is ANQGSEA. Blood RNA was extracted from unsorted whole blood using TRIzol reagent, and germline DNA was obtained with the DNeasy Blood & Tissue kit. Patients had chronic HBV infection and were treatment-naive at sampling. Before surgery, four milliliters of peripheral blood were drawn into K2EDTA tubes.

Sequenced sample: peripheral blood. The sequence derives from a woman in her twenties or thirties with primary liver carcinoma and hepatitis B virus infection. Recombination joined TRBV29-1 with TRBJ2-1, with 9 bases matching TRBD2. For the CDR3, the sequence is CSVECSGRPNEQFF. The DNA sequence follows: TGCAGCGTTGAGTGTAGCGGGAGACCGAATGAGCAGTTCTTC.